The rows below give T cell receptor beta chains drawn from one sample of a study of T cells after yellow fever vaccination. In TCRdb, the 5' RACE reads were re-called with MiXCR into one record per CDR3 protein. The table lists about 360,000 distinct CDR3 sequences, around 6.5% of them singletons. The sequences come from PBMCs, collected 5 days after the yellow fever booster vaccination. These receptor sequences come from a man younger than 45 who received the YFV17D yellow fever vaccine. Both conserved end residues are part of each CDR3. The D gene is left open where the match is weak. Size is stated for part of the rows, as once, few or many counts, or as a class when the clone is expanded.

clone_size j_call d_call v_call cdr3_aa cdr3_nt
many TRBJ1-4 NA TRBV7-2 CASSSPGLEKLFF TGTGCCAGCAGCTCCCCGGGTCTTGAAAAACTGTTTTTT
NA TRBJ1-5 NA TRBV6-2/TRBV6-3 CASTLARSPKPQHF TGTGCCAGCACGCTGGCAAGGTCCCCGAAGCCCCAGCATTTT
NA TRBJ1-5 NA TRBV19 CASSIGQLKEHF TGTGCCAGTAGTATTGGACAGCTGAAGGAGCATTTT
NA TRBJ2-7 TRBD2 TRBV4-3 CASSQDQAGGPPYEQYF TGCGCCAGCAGCCAAGACCAAGCGGGAGGGCCCCCCTACGAGCAGTACTTC
NA TRBJ2-3 NA TRBV20-1 CSAREARGRTDTQYF TGCAGTGCTAGAGAGGCCAGGGGCCGCACAGATACGCAGTATTTT
NA TRBJ2-1 NA TRBV30 CAWNKGTNEQFF TGTGCCTGGAATAAAGGAACCAATGAGCAGTTCTTC
NA TRBJ2-7 TRBD1 TRBV2 CASSTGQGITYEQYF TGTGCCAGCAGCACGGGACAGGGCATAACCTACGAGCAGTACTTC
many TRBJ2-3 TRBD2 TRBV7-2 CASSLGGLTSTDTQYF TGTGCCAGCAGCTTGGGAGGGTTAACTAGCACAGATACGCAGTATTTT
few TRBJ2-1 NA TRBV5-4 CASSLEGGGSSNEQFF TGTGCCAGCAGCTTGGAGGGAGGGGGAAGTTCCAATGAGCAGTTCTTC
many TRBJ2-1 TRBD2 TRBV7-2 CASSFRGSYLGYNEQFF TGTGCCAGCAGCTTCCGCGGGAGTTATTTAGGCTACAATGAGCAGTTCTTC